The text below deals with one T cell receptor beta chain. Vbeta (60) and Jbeta (13) primers were used in the PCR. Assay: immunoSEQ multiplex PCR; the TCRdb copy retains only in-frame clones and omits some. The sample shows roughly 120,000 clones, more than 65% of them seen only once. This CDR3 contains 15 residues. Looked up from germline, CDR1 is SGHTA and CDR2 is FQGNSA. V shed 1 base and J shed 1 base, with 10 bases lying between them. The entry originates in a study of cytomegalovirus exposure and HLA in healthy donors. The TCR originated in a woman in her thirties or forties in good health and CMV-seropositive. What was sequenced was PBMCs. The chain joins TRBV7-2 to TRBJ1-1; the D gene is possibly TRBD1 (5 bases). This chain's CDR3 is CASSLEYRTNTEAFF. CDR3 sequence (DNA): TGTGCCAGCAGCTTAGAGTACAGGACGAACACTGAAGCTTTCTTT.